This is a list of T cell receptor beta chains from one sample in a study of cytomegalovirus exposure and HLA in healthy donors. Measured with immunoSEQ multiplex PCR; TCRdb has only the in-frame clones, and not every one. The sample gives about 180,000 clones, around 78% of which show up once; around 13% is in the top ten. The material sequenced was PBMCs. The receptors derive from a woman aged 45-65 years in good health and CMV-seropositive. The CDR3 runs from the conserved cysteine through the conserved F or W. The D gene is left open where the match is weak. Clone size is not always given. Where it is, it says once, few, many or a class for expanded clones.

D gene,J gene,V gene,clone size,CDR3 protein,CDR3 DNA
TRBD1,TRBJ1-1,TRBV27,.,CASSPTGVNTEAFF,TGTGCCAGCAGCCCCACAGGGGTGAACACTGAAGCTTTCTTT
.,TRBJ1-2,TRBV6-5,.,CASSYGTGRGYGYTF,TGTGCCAGCAGTTACGGCACAGGGAGGGGCTATGGCTACACCTTC
TRBD1,TRBJ2-7,TRBV25-1,.,CASSEFVTGVFYEQYF,TGTGCCAGCAGTGAATTCGTGACAGGGGTCTTCTACGAGCAGTACTTC
.,TRBJ2-5,TRBV25-1,.,CASSESNQETQYF,TGTGCCAGCAGTGAATCCAATCAAGAGACCCAGTACTTC
.,TRBJ1-6,TRBV27,.,CASTKVTVWGSPLHF,TGTGCCAGCACCAAAGTGACAGTCTGGGGTTCACCCCTCCACTTT
.,TRBJ1-2,TRBV15,few,CATAIRGSNYGYTF,TGTGCCACTGCGATTAGGGGGAGCAACTATGGCTACACCTTC
.,TRBJ2-2,TRBV30,.,CAWSPIGQNTGELFF,TGTGCCTGGAGTCCAATCGGACAGAACACCGGGGAGCTGTTTTTT
.,TRBJ2-1,TRBV7-6,few,CASSLERSSFSYNEQFF,TGTGCCAGCAGCTTAGAAAGGAGCTCTTTCTCCTACAATGAGCAGTTCTTC
TRBD2,TRBJ2-5,TRBV13,.,CASKGDLGLATETQYF,TGTGCCAGCAAGGGCGACCTGGGACTAGCGACGGAGACCCAGTACTTC
.,TRBJ1-2,TRBV7-2,few,CASSEWGGGYTF,TGTGCCAGCAGTGAATGGGGGGGCGGCTACACCTTC
TRBD2,TRBJ2-2,TRBV7-2,.,CASSLGTSAGELFF,TGTGCCAGCAGCTTAGGGACTAGCGCCGGGGAGCTGTTTTTT
.,TRBJ1-5,TRBV10-2,.,CASTITGNQPQHF,TGCGCCAGCACGATAACAGGCAATCAGCCCCAGCATTTT
.,TRBJ2-2,TRBV5-1,.,CASSRTAKQSGELFF,TGCGCCAGCAGCCGGACAGCGAAACAATCCGGGGAGCTGTTTTTT